The 2 T cell receptor beta chains below all came from one sample that was sequenced in a study of blood T cells in healthy people across ages. For the second PCR, which ran for roughly 7 to 11 cycles, a sample-barcoded 5' primer and a J-beta primer mix were used. In TCRdb, the 5' RACE reads were re-called with MiXCR into one record per CDR3 protein. This table holds roughly 1.9 million distinct CDR3 sequences, roughly 43% found once. Source material: blood. The source is a human donor in good health.

This chain uses TRBV6-6 with TRBJ1-1, with 8 bases fitting TRBD1. The CDR3 totals 15 residues. The germline V gene has CDR1 MNHNY and CDR2 SVGAGI (reference sequence). The junction had 15 bases not matched to a gene; V was cut back by 4 bases and J by 11 bases. DNA of the CDR3: TGTGCCAGCAGTTGCAGCAGGGGGCGAGTCTTGGCCGCTTTCTTT. Translated: CASSCSRGRVLAAFF.

V gene TRBV7-3 combines with J gene TRBJ1-1; tentative D call: TRBD1 (6 bases). Germline values: CDR1 SGHTA, CDR2 FQGTGA. The CDR3 sequence is 14 residues long. Trimming stripped 0 bases from V and 6 bases from J, with 11 bases between. This CDR3 reads CASSLTGGHAEAFF. CDR3 nucleotides: TGTGCCAGCAGCTTAACAGGGGGGCATGCTGAAGCTTTCTTT.